This paragraph reports one T cell receptor (beta chain). Using immunoSEQ multiplex PCR, the repertoire was profiled, and TCRdb retains in-frame clones only, with some absent. The sample includes some 140,000 clones, roughly 80% of them seen just once. The study recruited people aged roughly 18 to 100 years across approximately 23 US areas. The data are from a study of blood T cell repertoires in COVID-19. The CDR3 totals 13 residues. Deletions cut 5 bases from V and 7 bases from J, with 11 bases between. Germline V gives CDR1 MDHEN, CDR2 SYDVKM. The TCR was taken from a man aged 40-50 years with acute COVID-19. The material sequenced was PBMCs or T cells enriched from blood (not recorded which). The chain uses TRBV28 and TRBJ1-4; D might be TRBD1 (6 bases). The CDR3 loop is CASSTGWGEKLFF. For the CDR3, the DNA is TGTGCCAGCAGTACAGGGTGGGGTGAAAAACTGTTTTTT. Full variable domain (missing parts from reference TRBV28 and TRBJ1-4): DVKVTQSSRYLVKRTGEKVFLECVQDMDHENMFWYRQDPGLGLRLIYFSYDVKMKEKGDIPEGYSVSREKKERFSLILESASTNQTSMYLCASSTGWGEKLFFGSGTQLSVL.